The T cell receptor (beta chain) described here comes from a study of CD8 T cells in ankylosing spondylitis. Study-wide points: Reported data indicate significant enrichment of disease-linked clones within matched ankylosing spondylitis synovial fluid. It appeared that ankylosing spondylitis blood was characterized by a TCR beta motif of several highly homologous variants. In synovial fluid and blood from reactive arthritis, some motif variants were previously reported.

This clonotype has only a few counts. Its antigen is still unknown. As the method for making TCR beta libraries, quantitative 5'-RACE with molecular barcodes was used. TCRdb itself ran the 5' RACE reads through MiXCR, one entry per CDR3 protein. The sample yields approximately 300,000 distinct CDR3 sequences, 6.5% to 10% seen once. The CDR3 is 13 residues long. Per germline, CDR1 SEHNR and CDR2 FQNEAQ (reference sequence). Trimming removed 0 bases at V and 4 bases at J, with 6 bases between. The specimen sequenced was blood, either unsorted or a sorted T cell fraction (not recorded which). The clonotype comes from a male donor with ankylosing spondylitis. The V call is TRBV7-9, the J call TRBJ1-1; D remains unclear. CDR3 loop: CASSLARFTEAFF. The CDR3 region has the DNA TGTGCCAGCAGCTTAGCCAGGTTCACTGAAGCTTTCTTT.